This TCR beta chain derives from a study of T-cell reconstitution after alpha-beta-depleted transplantation in children. Study-wide results and limits: Some patients owed their high day-60 TCRbeta diversity to surviving recipient T cells and thymic progenitors. It was newly produced T cells that mostly accounted for T-cell counts and diversity one year after transplant.

Germline V gene lookup returns CDR1 LGHNA and CDR2 YNFKEQ. CDR3 length: 14 amino acids. Deletions cut 4 bases from V and 7 bases from J, with 11 bases between. A TCRbeta library incorporating unique molecular identifiers was prepared. TCRdb independently ran MiXCR on the PCR reads; one entry per CDR3 protein. Of roughly 490,000 distinct CDR3 sequences listed, approximately 10% are singletons. As for this clonotype: As yet, its antigen is unknown.

The rearrangement links TRBV4-2 to TRBJ1-6; possibly TRBD1 for D (6 bases). The starting material was PBMCs, mostly from graft donor cells, obtained 180 days after TCRalphabeta/CD19-depleted stem cell transplant. This sequence originates from a female patient between 2 and 10 years old who had a stem cell transplant for aplastic anemia, so the T cells may come from the graft donor. The CDR3 region has the DNA TGTGCCAGCAGCCGAGGGACACCCAATTCACCCCTCCACTTT. As protein: CASSRGTPNSPLHF.